This T cell receptor beta chain was observed in a study of technical replicates of blood from a few donors. This clone has just a few counts. Unmatched junction bases numbered 14, after V lost 4 bases and J lost 3 bases. Germline values: CDR1 GTSNPN, CDR2 SVGIG (reference sequence). This CDR3 comprises 19 residues. The data were produced by immunoSEQ multiplex PCR, yet TCRdb's version contains in-frame clones alone and is incomplete. The sample contains about 85,000 clones, just under 95% of which appear only once. This clonotype was obtained from a human donor in good health. This chain connects TRBV30 to TRBJ2-1, with 14 bases fitting TRBD2. The source material was T cells isolated from PBMCs. The CDR3 loop is CAWNVPRGLAGAHYNEQFF. CDR3 bases: TGTGCCTGGAACGTCCCTCGGGGACTAGCGGGGGCACACTACAATGAGCAGTTCTTC. The full variable domain, with the rest looked up from reference TRBV30 and TRBJ2-1, is SQTIHQWPATLVQPVGSPLSLECTVEGTSNPNLYWYRQAAGRGLQLLFYSVGIGQISSEVPQNLSASRPQDRQFILSSKKLLLSDSGFYLCAWNVPRGLAGAHYNEQFFGPGTRLTVL.